This T cell receptor beta chain was identified during a study of blood T cell repertoires in COVID-19. For the study at large: Sites in the United States, Italy and Spain provided acute and convalescent COVID-19 samples. PBMCs, B-cell-depleted T cells, or T cells provided the cDNA or gDNA that made up the material.

The CDR3 length is 16 residues. Trimming shortened V by 0 bases and J by 2 bases, and 10 bases separated the two germline ends. Per the germline V gene, CDR1 is LGHNA and CDR2 is YNFKEQ. The authors' processing: Amplification from reference gene primers served as the basis for estimated nucleated cell counts. Profiling relied on immunoSEQ multiplex PCR, and the TCRdb table lists in-frame clones only, not all of them. V and J calls and clone size are copied from that table; D and trimming were computed from the DNA. This table holds 100,000 to 120,000 clones, approximately 91% found once. This sequence was found in a woman in her sixties or seventies who had recovered from COVID-19. Material for sequencing was peripheral blood. The chain links TRBV4-2 to TRBJ1-4; D call uncertain. The chain's CDR3 is CASSQDLGGTNEKLFF. CDR3 DNA sequence: TGTGCCAGCAGCCAAGATCTCGGAGGGACTAATGAAAAACTGTTTTTT.